The text below deals with one TCR beta chain. Its specific antigen is unknown. Nothing much larger sits one base from this clone, and base qualities are not available. The CDR3 regions of human TCRbeta chains were analyzed by immunosequencing. On the study's bioinformatics: Repertoire TCRs were checked for matches against a reference library of SARS-CoV-2-specific TCRs that had been generated using the MIRA antigen-specificity platform. Breadth was defined as the fraction of unique TCRs that were SARS-CoV-2-associated. Depth was defined as the fraction of total T cells that were SARS-CoV-2-associated. Using the MIRA data, each spike-specific TCR was assigned both to the spike region to which the TCR was reactive and to a CD4 or CD8 class. Log10-transformed breadth and depth values were compared by one-way ANOVA with Sidak's multiple comparisons tests. TCRdb mirrors the immuneACCESS table, restricted to in-frame sequences. Some clones are absent from its copies; in checked studies, under half trace to an unresolved V gene, and the reason for the others is unknown. The DNA gave D and trimming, while V, J and clone size come from that table. This sample is represented by about 120,000 clones; 87% of them were singletons. 2% to 3% of the sample is held by the ten biggest clonotypes.

In light of the paper, this sample's time point label describes: about 28 days (+/-7) after the second vaccine dose. Because spike-specific TCR depth and breadth did not differ between the two schedules, AZD1222 recipients who got a second dose at roughly 4 weeks were pooled with those who got a second dose at roughly 12 weeks. The vaccinee samples were drawn from two UK trials, COV001 and COV002, one of which was a single-blind randomized controlled phase 2/3 trial testing AZD1222 (ChAdOx1 nCoV-19) in healthy adults. For TCRbeta chain sequencing, PBMC samples were collected from trial participants at day 0 and at day 28 after the second dose. The CDR3 goes from the cysteine to the phenylalanine over 16 residues. The read is trimmed to its CDR3 DNA, 48 bases read in frame from base 1. For CDR1 and CDR2, the germline V gene lists MNHNS and SASEGT. The germline ends are 18 bases apart after V is trimmed by 0 bases and J by 7 bases.

This specimen comes from a study of T cell responses to AZD1222 COVID-19 vaccine (dated by TCRdb to the early 2020s). Turning to the overall study: A total of under 250 trial participants underwent TCR sequencing, of whom under 220 had received two doses of AZD1222 and about 25 had received two doses of the MenACWY control vaccine. Trial participants were enrolled by age into subgroups of 18-55, 56-69 and 70-plus years, and roughly 150, 30 and 60 TCR-sequenced participants, respectively, were included in these subgroups. Study-wide findings and limitations: The whole spike protein was spanned by vaccine-associated CD4 TCRs, and dominant responses were seen in regions 160-218 and 743-854. After two AZD1222 doses, both the breadth and the depth of spike-specific TCRs were significantly higher than at day 0 and than in MenACWY recipients. Reportedly, almost half of the unique spike-specific TCRs recognized epitopes lying outside the regions that are mutated in the B.1.351 and B.1.1.7 variants. Conclusions about previously exposed vaccinees are limited because only six or seven AZD1222 recipients were SARS-CoV-2 seropositive at baseline. In the small 56-69-year group, the increase in depth fell short of significance, most likely because of low power. Because no day 14 peak-response samples were available, repertoires were characterized only after the peak T cell response. Participants were mostly white British and included more females than males, and it was suggested by the authors that clonal diversity may have been underestimated.

The chain links TRBV6-1 with TRBJ1-2, with a weak D call of TRBD1 (5 bases match). The material was peripheral blood, obtained 28 days after the second AZD1222 dose. The receptor comes from an adult who received the AZD1222 COVID-19 vaccine. The CDR3 amino acid sequence is: CASSEALRGAGFGYTF. The bases are TGTGCCAGCAGTGAAGCGCTTCGGGGCGCGGGTTTTGGCTACACCTTC.